This is a list of T cell receptor beta chains from one sample in a study of shared clonotypes between healthy human individuals. Repertoires were generated with immunoSEQ multiplex PCR, while TCRdb's copy carries only in-frame clones and drops some. This repertoire shows nearly 750,000 clones, 55% to 75% found once; its top ten account for approximately 1.8%. Source material: memory CD4+ T cells sorted from blood. The receptor set was obtained from a woman under 40 in good health. CDR3s include the opening cysteine and the closing phenylalanine or tryptophan. Each record gives: J gene, clone size, V gene, D gene, CDR3 length, CDR3 DNA, CDR3 protein. D genes are given only for firm matches. The size field is filled for only some rows; it gives once, few, many or a size class.

J gene: TRBJ2-5
clone size: .
V gene: TRBV4-2
D gene: .
CDR3 length: 14
CDR3 DNA: TGTGCCAGCAGCCAAGGAATTGGCGGGGAGACCCAGTACTTC
CDR3 protein: CASSQGIGGETQYF

J gene: TRBJ2-2
clone size: .
V gene: TRBV21-1
D gene: .
CDR3 length: 19
CDR3 DNA: TGTGCCAGCAGCAAATGTGGTACTAGCGGAGCCATACACGCCGGGGAGCTGTTTTTT
CDR3 protein: CASSKCGTSGAIHAGELFF

J gene: TRBJ2-1
clone size: few
V gene: TRBV19
D gene: TRBD1
CDR3 length: 16
CDR3 DNA: TGTGCCAGTAGTACCCGACAGGGTGCTATCTACAATGAGCAGTTCTTC
CDR3 protein: CASSTRQGAIYNEQFF

J gene: TRBJ2-1
clone size: few
V gene: TRBV11-3
D gene: .
CDR3 length: 14
CDR3 DNA: TGTGCCAGCAGCTTAGACGCTAGCGAGGATGAGCAGTTCTTC
CDR3 protein: CASSLDASEDEQFF

J gene: TRBJ2-7
clone size: .
V gene: TRBV7-9
D gene: TRBD1
CDR3 length: 15
CDR3 DNA: TGTGCCAGCAGCCCCGGGACAGCCAATACCTACGAGCAGTACTTC
CDR3 protein: CASSPGTANTYEQYF

J gene: TRBJ2-3
clone size: .
V gene: TRBV10-3
D gene: .
CDR3 length: 14
CDR3 DNA: TGTGCCAGCGAAGCTGGCGAAAGCACAGATACGCAGTATTTT
CDR3 protein: CASEAGESTDTQYF

J gene: TRBJ2-2
clone size: few
V gene: TRBV25-1
D gene: .
CDR3 length: 15
CDR3 DNA: TGTGCCAGCAGTGAACCTAATGAGGGGGCCGGGGAGCTGTTTTTT
CDR3 protein: CASSEPNEGAGELFF

J gene: TRBJ2-3
clone size: .
V gene: TRBV4-2
D gene: .
CDR3 length: 14
CDR3 DNA: TGTGCCAGCAGCCAAGTGTCAACCACAGATACGCAGTATTTT
CDR3 protein: CASSQVSTTDTQYF

J gene: TRBJ1-1
clone size: .
V gene: TRBV7-9
D gene: .
CDR3 length: 14
CDR3 DNA: TGTGCCAGCAGCTTCGAAGGGAGGAACACTGAAGCTTTCTTT
CDR3 protein: CASSFEGRNTEAFF

J gene: TRBJ1-2
clone size: .
V gene: TRBV5-5
D gene: TRBD1
CDR3 length: 14
CDR3 DNA: TGTGCCAGCAGCTTGGTGTCAGGGGGCGAGGGCTACACCTTC
CDR3 protein: CASSLVSGGEGYTF

J gene: TRBJ2-1
clone size: .
V gene: TRBV7-9
D gene: .
CDR3 length: 17
CDR3 DNA: TGTGCCAGCAGCTTAGTCTGGACAAGTCAGGTAGGCAATGAGCAGTTCTTC
CDR3 protein: CASSLVWTSQVGNEQFF

J gene: TRBJ1-1
clone size: .
V gene: TRBV7-2
D gene: TRBD1
CDR3 length: 13
CDR3 DNA: TGTGCCAGCAGCTTAGTGGGGGACAGGGAGGCTTTCTTT
CDR3 protein: CASSLVGDREAFF

J gene: TRBJ2-1
clone size: few
V gene: TRBV7-2
D gene: TRBD2
CDR3 length: 17
CDR3 DNA: TGTGCCAGCAGCCCTGACGGAAGCACTAGCGGGGTCAATGAGCAGTTCTTC
CDR3 protein: CASSPDGSTSGVNEQFF

J gene: TRBJ2-7
clone size: .
V gene: TRBV6-6
D gene: .
CDR3 length: 14
CDR3 DNA: TGTGCCAGCAGTTATAGAGCGGAGGGCTACGAGCAGTACTTC
CDR3 protein: CASSYRAEGYEQYF

J gene: TRBJ2-3
clone size: few
V gene: TRBV5-6
D gene: TRBD2
CDR3 length: 17
CDR3 DNA: TGTGCCAGCAGCTTGGAGTCATGGAGCGGGACTGAAGATACGCAGTATTTT
CDR3 protein: CASSLESWSGTEDTQYF

J gene: TRBJ2-1
clone size: once
V gene: TRBV19
D gene: TRBD1
CDR3 length: 18
CDR3 DNA: TGTGCCAGTAGTACGGAAAGGGGACAGTTCAGAGTAAACAATGAGCAGTTCTTC
CDR3 protein: CASSTERGQFRVNNEQFF

J gene: TRBJ1-2
clone size: .
V gene: TRBV9
D gene: .
CDR3 length: 14
CDR3 DNA: TGTGCCAGCAGCGTAGTCGGCGGAACGGATGGCTACACCTTC
CDR3 protein: CASSVVGGTDGYTF

J gene: TRBJ2-1
clone size: .
V gene: TRBV6-5
D gene: .
CDR3 length: 15
CDR3 DNA: TGTGCCAGCAGACCGAGACGGGGAGCCTACAATGAGCAGTTCTTC
CDR3 protein: CASRPRRGAYNEQFF

J gene: TRBJ2-7
clone size: .
V gene: TRBV9
D gene: .
CDR3 length: 15
CDR3 DNA: TGTGCCAGCAGCGTTTGGGGGGCAGGGACCTACGAGCAGTACTTC
CDR3 protein: CASSVWGAGTYEQYF

J gene: TRBJ2-7
clone size: .
V gene: TRBV30
D gene: TRBD2
CDR3 length: 15
CDR3 DNA: TGTGCCTGGAGTGGAGACACTAGCGGGGGCTACGAGCAGTACTTC
CDR3 protein: CAWSGDTSGGYEQYF

J gene: TRBJ2-2
clone size: .
V gene: TRBV11-1
D gene: TRBD2
CDR3 length: 16
CDR3 DNA: TGTGCCAGCAGCTTAACTCTAGCGGGAAGGAGCGGGGAGCTGTTTTTT
CDR3 protein: CASSLTLAGRSGELFF

J gene: TRBJ1-5
clone size: .
V gene: TRBV19
D gene: .
CDR3 length: 15
CDR3 DNA: TGTGCCAGTAGTATAGATATTACCCAGGATCAGCCCCAGCATTTT
CDR3 protein: CASSIDITQDQPQHF

J gene: TRBJ1-2
clone size: .
V gene: TRBV7-9
D gene: TRBD1
CDR3 length: 18
CDR3 DNA: TGTGCCAGCAGCCACGGGACAGGGACCTCTTTAACTAACTATGGCTACACCTTC
CDR3 protein: CASSHGTGTSLTNYGYTF

J gene: TRBJ1-2
clone size: .
V gene: TRBV27
D gene: .
CDR3 length: 15
CDR3 DNA: TGTGCCAGCAGTCCGGGACTGCGGAATCACTATGGCTACACCTTC
CDR3 protein: CASSPGLRNHYGYTF

J gene: TRBJ2-3
clone size: .
V gene: TRBV21-1
D gene: .
CDR3 length: 16
CDR3 DNA: TGTGCCAGCAGCAAATCGGGACAGGGGTTCACAGATACGCAGTATTTT
CDR3 protein: CASSKSGQGFTDTQYF

J gene: TRBJ2-1
clone size: .
V gene: TRBV27
D gene: TRBD2
CDR3 length: 16
CDR3 DNA: TGTGCCAGCAGTCGGGTGACTAGCGGGAGGGCCAGTGAGCAGTTCTTC
CDR3 protein: CASSRVTSGRASEQFF

J gene: TRBJ2-5
clone size: .
V gene: TRBV2
D gene: TRBD1
CDR3 length: 15
CDR3 DNA: TGTGCCAGCAGTGAAGCGGGGACAGGACAAGAGACCCAGTACTTC
CDR3 protein: CASSEAGTGQETQYF

J gene: TRBJ2-7
clone size: .
V gene: TRBV5-1
D gene: .
CDR3 length: 14
CDR3 DNA: TGCGCCAGCAGCCACACAGGGTCTTCTGACGAGCAGTACTTC
CDR3 protein: CASSHTGSSDEQYF

J gene: TRBJ1-2
clone size: .
V gene: TRBV18
D gene: .
CDR3 length: 16
CDR3 DNA: TGTGCCAGCTCACCGGGGTCAGGGCCTGCTAACTATGGCTACACCTTC
CDR3 protein: CASSPGSGPANYGYTF

J gene: TRBJ1-3
clone size: once
V gene: TRBV4-1
D gene: TRBD1
CDR3 length: 16
CDR3 DNA: TGCGCCAGCAGCCGGCGGGACAGGTCCTCTGGAAACACCATATATTTT
CDR3 protein: CASSRRDRSSGNTIYF

J gene: TRBJ2-3
clone size: .
V gene: TRBV11-2
D gene: TRBD2
CDR3 length: 15
CDR3 DNA: TGTGCCAGCAGCTTAGGGCTAGCGGGATTGGATACGCAGTATTTT
CDR3 protein: CASSLGLAGLDTQYF